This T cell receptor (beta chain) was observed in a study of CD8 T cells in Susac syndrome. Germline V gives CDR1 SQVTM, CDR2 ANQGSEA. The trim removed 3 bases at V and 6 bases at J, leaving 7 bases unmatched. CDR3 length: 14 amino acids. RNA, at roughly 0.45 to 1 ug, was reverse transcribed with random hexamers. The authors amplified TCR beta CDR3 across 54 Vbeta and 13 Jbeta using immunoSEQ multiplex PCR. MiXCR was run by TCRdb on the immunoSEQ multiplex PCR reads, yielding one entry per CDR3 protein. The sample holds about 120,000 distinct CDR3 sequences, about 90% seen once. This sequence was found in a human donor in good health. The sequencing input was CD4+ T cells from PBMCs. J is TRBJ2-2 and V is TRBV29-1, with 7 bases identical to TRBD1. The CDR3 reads CSVEKGGSPGELFF. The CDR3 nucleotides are TGCAGCGTTGAGAAAGGGGGCAGTCCCGGGGAGCTGTTTTTT.